This T cell receptor (beta chain) is from a study of response to subunit inactivated influenza vaccine. TCRdb analysed the RT-PCR reads with MiXCR anew, one entry per CDR3 protein. Counted here are hundreds of thousands of distinct CDR3 sequences, 15% to 17% occurring once; the ten biggest clones make up under 14%. The ends were cut back, 1 base at V and 9 bases at J, with 10 bases in the middle. Germline V lookup: CDR1 SGHTA, CDR2 FQGNSA. CDR3 length equals 13 residues. This clonotype originated in a man aged 50-59 years who received an inactivated influenza vaccine. Sequences were derived from PBMCs from blood, sampled about 13 days after vaccination. The chain is built from TRBV7-2 and TRBJ2-1; D remains unclear. CDR3 region: CASSLVSRVEQFF. CDR3 sequence (DNA): TGTGCCAGCAGCTTAGTTAGTCGGGTTGAGCAGTTCTTC.